This T cell receptor beta chain appears in the sequencing data of a study of post-analysis software for immune sequencing data. Study summary: Relapsing-remitting, secondary progressive and progressive-relapsing forms of multiple sclerosis all featured among disease courses.

Study-wide points: Compared against controls, patients with multiple sclerosis displayed significantly lower normalized Chao1 diversity. Patients used about 5 TRBV segments, including TRBV5-6, TRBV5-1 and TRBV20-1, more often than controls. With F measure, samples from one preparation batch clustered together strongly.

The length of the CDR3 is 15 residues. Germline lookup yields CDR1 SQVTM and CDR2 ANQGSEA. Trimming took off 0 bases at V and 3 bases at J, with 15 bases between the two ends. Worth noting for this clonotype: Its antigen remains unidentified.

Libraries were made from TCR beta cDNA, and they carried unique molecular identifiers. It was from roughly 1.1 to 9.2 million T cells that about half a million cDNA molecules came. TCRdb used MiXCR to reprocess the PCR reads, holding one entry per CDR3 protein. The sample records about 820,000 distinct CDR3 sequences, 53% being singletons. The sequence was collected from a girl between 5 and 17 years old with multiple sclerosis. Sequencing used blood. The chain recombines TRBV29-1 with TRBJ2-7; the D gene is possibly TRBD2 (6 bases). CDR3 nucleotides: TGCAGCGTTGAAGATCGAGGAGGGCCCTTCTACGAGCAGTACTTC. Translated, it gives CSVEDRGGPFYEQYF.